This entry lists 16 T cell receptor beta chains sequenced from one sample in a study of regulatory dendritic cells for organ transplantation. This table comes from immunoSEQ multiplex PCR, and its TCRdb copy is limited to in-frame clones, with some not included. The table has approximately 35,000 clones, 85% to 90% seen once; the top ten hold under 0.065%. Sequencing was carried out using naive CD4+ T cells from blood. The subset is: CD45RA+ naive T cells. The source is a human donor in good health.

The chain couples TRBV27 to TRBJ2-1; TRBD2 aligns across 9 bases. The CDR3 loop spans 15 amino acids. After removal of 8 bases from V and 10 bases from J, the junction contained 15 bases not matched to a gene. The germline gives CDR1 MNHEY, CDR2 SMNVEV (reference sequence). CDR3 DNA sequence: TGTGCCAGCGGAACAGCCGCGGTCCTAGCGGGAGAGCAGTTCTTC. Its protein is CASGTAAVLAGEQFF.

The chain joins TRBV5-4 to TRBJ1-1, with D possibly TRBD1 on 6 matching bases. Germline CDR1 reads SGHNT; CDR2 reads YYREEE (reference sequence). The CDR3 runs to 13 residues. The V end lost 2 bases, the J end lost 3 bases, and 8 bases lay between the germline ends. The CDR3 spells CASSFPGDTEAFF. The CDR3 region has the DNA TGTGCCAGCAGCTTCCCAGGGGACACTGAAGCTTTCTTT.

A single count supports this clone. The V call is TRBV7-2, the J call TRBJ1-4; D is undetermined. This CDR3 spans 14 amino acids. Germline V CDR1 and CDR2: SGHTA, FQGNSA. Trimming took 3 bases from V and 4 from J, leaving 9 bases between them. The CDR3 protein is CASSFGGSNEKLFF. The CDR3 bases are TGTGCCAGCAGCTTCGGAGGGAGTAATGAAAAACTGTTTTTT. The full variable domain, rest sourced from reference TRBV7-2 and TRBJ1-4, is GAGVSQSPSNKVTEKGKDVELRCDPISGHTALYWYRQSLGQGLEFLIYFQGNSAPDKSGLPSDRFSAERTGGSVSTLTIQRTQQEDSAVYLCASSFGGSNEKLFFGSGTQLSVL.

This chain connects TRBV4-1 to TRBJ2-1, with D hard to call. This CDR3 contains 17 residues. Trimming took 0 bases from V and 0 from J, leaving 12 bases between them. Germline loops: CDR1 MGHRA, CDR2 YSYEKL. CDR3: CASSQDKARHSYNEQFF. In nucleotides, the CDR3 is TGCGCCAGCAGCCAAGATAAGGCGCGACACTCCTACAATGAGCAGTTCTTC.

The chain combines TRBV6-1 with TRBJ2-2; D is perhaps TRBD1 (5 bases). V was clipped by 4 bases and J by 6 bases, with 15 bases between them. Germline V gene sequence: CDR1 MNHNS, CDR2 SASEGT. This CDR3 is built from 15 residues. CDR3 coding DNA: TGTGCCAGCAGTGTGTCCAGGGTAGAGGCCGGGGAGCTGTTTTTT. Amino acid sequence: CASSVSRVEAGELFF.

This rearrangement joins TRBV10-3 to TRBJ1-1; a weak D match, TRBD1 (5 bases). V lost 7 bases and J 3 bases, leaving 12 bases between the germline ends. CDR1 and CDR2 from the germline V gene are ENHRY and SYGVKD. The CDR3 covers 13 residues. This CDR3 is CAITRDGDTEAFF. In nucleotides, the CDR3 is TGTGCCATCACCCGGGACGGGGACACTGAAGCTTTCTTT.

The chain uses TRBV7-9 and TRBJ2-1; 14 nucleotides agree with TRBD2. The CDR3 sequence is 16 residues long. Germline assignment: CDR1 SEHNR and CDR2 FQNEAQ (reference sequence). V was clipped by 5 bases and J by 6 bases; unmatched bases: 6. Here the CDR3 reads CASSTGTSGSINEQFF. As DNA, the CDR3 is TGTGCCAGCAGCACCGGGACTAGCGGGAGTATCAATGAGCAGTTCTTC.

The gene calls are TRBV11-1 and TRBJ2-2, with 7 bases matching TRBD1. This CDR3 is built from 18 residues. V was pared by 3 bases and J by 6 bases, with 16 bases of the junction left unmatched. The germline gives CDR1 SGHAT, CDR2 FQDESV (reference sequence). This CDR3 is CASSLNFRDRFSPGELFF. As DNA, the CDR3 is TGTGCCAGCAGCTTGAACTTCCGGGACAGATTCTCTCCCGGGGAGCTGTTTTTT.

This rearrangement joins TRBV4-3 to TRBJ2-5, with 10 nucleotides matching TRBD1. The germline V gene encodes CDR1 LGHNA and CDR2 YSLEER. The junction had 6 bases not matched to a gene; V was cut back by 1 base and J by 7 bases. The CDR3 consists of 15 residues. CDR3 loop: CASSQGDRGERTQYF. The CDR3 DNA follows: TGCGCCAGCAGCCAAGGGGACAGGGGCGAGAGGACCCAGTACTTC.

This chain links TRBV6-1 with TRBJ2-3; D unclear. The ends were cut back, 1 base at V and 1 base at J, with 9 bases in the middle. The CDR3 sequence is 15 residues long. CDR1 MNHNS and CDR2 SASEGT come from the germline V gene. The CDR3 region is CASSEVFPGTDTQYF. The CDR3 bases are TGTGCCAGCAGTGAAGTCTTCCCTGGCACAGATACGCAGTATTTT.

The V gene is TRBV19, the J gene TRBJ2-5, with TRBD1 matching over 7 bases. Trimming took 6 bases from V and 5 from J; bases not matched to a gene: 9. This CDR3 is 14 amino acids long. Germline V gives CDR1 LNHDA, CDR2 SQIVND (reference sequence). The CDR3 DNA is TGTGCCAGTAGCCAGACAGGGCCAGGGGAGACCCAGTACTTC. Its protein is CASSQTGPGETQYF.

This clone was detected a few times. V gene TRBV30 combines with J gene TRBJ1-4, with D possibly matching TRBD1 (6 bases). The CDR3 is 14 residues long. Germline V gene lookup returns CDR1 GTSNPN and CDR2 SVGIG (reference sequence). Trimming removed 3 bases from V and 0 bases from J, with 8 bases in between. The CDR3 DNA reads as TGTGCCTGGAGCCGGGGGCCAACTAATGAAAAACTGTTTTTT. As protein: CAWSRGPTNEKLFF.

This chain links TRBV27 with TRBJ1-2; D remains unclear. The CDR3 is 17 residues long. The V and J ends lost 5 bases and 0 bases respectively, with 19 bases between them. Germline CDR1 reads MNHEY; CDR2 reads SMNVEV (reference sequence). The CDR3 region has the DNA TGTGCCAGCAGTCCCCGCCCGGGCAGGACCCCTAACTATGGCTACACCTTC. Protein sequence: CASSPRPGRTPNYGYTF.

The CDR3 is CASSQGFAQDKNIQYF. CDR3 sequence (DNA): TGCGCCAGCAGCCAAGGGTTCGCCCAGGACAAAAACATTCAGTACTTC. V is TRBV4-1 and J is TRBJ2-4; no clear D gene. CDR3 length: 16 amino acids. Germline V gives CDR1 MGHRA, CDR2 YSYEKL. V lost 1 base and J 3 bases, leaving 13 bases between the germline ends.

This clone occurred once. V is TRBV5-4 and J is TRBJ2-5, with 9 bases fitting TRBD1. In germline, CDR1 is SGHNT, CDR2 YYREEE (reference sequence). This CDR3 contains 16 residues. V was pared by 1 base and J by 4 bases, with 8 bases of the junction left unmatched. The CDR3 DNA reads TGTGCCAGCAGCTTGCCCCGAACAGGGGGCCCAGAGACCCAGTACTTC. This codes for CASSLPRTGGPETQYF. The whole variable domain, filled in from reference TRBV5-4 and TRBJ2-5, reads ETGVTQSPTHLIKTRGQQVTLRCSSQSGHNTVSWYQQALGQGPQFIFQYYREEENGRGNFPPRFSGLQFPNYSSELNVNALELDDSALYLCASSLPRTGGPETQYFGPGTRLLVL.

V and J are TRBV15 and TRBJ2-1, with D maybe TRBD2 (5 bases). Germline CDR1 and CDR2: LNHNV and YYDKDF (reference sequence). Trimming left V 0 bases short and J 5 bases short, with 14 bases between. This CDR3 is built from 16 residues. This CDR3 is CATSRDLRVSHNEQFF. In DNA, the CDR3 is TGTGCCACCAGCAGAGATCTGAGGGTTTCGCACAATGAGCAGTTCTTC.